Presented here are 8 T cell receptor beta chains from one specimen sequenced in a study of blood T cell repertoires in COVID-19. Measured with immunoSEQ multiplex PCR; TCRdb has only the in-frame clones, and not every one. The repertoire holds 120,000 or so clones, with approximately 83% as singletons. Sequenced material: peripheral blood. These receptors all stem from a man between 60 and 75 years old with acute or convalescent COVID-19.

The CDR3 spells CASSLGLAATRGETQYF. The CDR3 bases are TGTGCCAGCAGCTTAGGACTAGCGGCCACCCGGGGAGAGACCCAGTACTTC. The genes are TRBV7-8 and TRBJ2-5; 9 positions match TRBD2. The V gene end was trimmed by 1 base and the J gene end by 4 bases; junction bases not matched to a gene: 10. CDR1 and CDR2 from the germline V gene are SGHVS and FQNEAQ. The CDR3 runs 17 residues. The full variable domain, rest sourced from reference TRBV7-8 and TRBJ2-5, is GAGVSQSPRYKVAKRGQDVALRCDPISGHVSLFWYQQALGQGPEFLTYFQNEAQLDKSGLPSDRFFAERPEGSVSTLKIQRTQQEDSAVYLCASSLGLAATRGETQYFGPGTRLLVL.

This rearrangement joins TRBV28 to TRBJ2-1, with 10 positions matching TRBD2. V gave up 6 bases and J gave up 8 bases; unmatched junction bases: 10. Germline CDR1 is MDHEN and CDR2 is SYDVKM. This CDR3 is 15 amino acids long. The CDR3 loop reads CASRPPSGSIHEQFF. The CDR3 nucleotides read TGTGCCAGCAGGCCACCTAGCGGGAGTATCCATGAGCAGTTCTTC.

The rearrangement links TRBV3-1 (or the pseudogene TRBV3-2) to TRBJ1-1, with D maybe TRBD1 (5 bases). Germline assignment: CDR1 LGHDT and CDR2 YNNKEL (reference sequence). There are 14 residues in the CDR3. With 4 bases removed from V and 1 base from J, the gap between germline ends came to 10 bases. CDR3 sequence reads: CASSPGEGNTEAFF. The DNA of the CDR3 is TGTGCCAGCAGCCCGGGGGAGGGGAACACTGAAGCTTTCTTT.

The chain uses TRBV28 and TRBJ2-5; 9 nucleotides match TRBD2. CDR1 MDHEN and CDR2 SYDVKM come from the germline V gene. This CDR3 region has 16 residues. The junction had 8 bases not matched to a gene; V was cut back by 2 bases and J by 4 bases. The CDR3 sequence: CASSLLKREAIETQYF. The CDR3 coding sequence is TGTGCCAGCAGTTTACTCAAGCGGGAGGCCATAGAGACCCAGTACTTC.

The CDR3 reads CASRTPAGAPNEKLFF. For the CDR3, the DNA is TGTGCCAGCAGAACTCCGGCGGGGGCGCCTAATGAAAAACTGTTTTTT. The chain combines TRBV28 with TRBJ1-4, with a tentative D call TRBD1 (6 bases). V was pared by 6 bases and J by 3 bases, with 17 bases between. Germline V gene data show CDR1 as MDHEN and CDR2 as SYDVKM. The CDR3 consists of 16 residues.

The chain joins TRBV7-9 to TRBJ1-2; D ambiguous. CDR3 length: 12 residues. Trimming removed 3 bases at V and 3 bases at J, with 5 bases between. Germline values: CDR1 SEHNR, CDR2 FQNEAQ (reference sequence). The CDR3 DNA reads TGTGCCAGCAGCTTTTCAGACTATGGCTACACCTTC. Encoded protein: CASSFSDYGYTF.

The CDR3 sequence: CSGRNTEAFF. The CDR3 DNA is TGCAGCGGCAGAAACACTGAAGCTTTCTTT. The chain joins TRBV29-1 to TRBJ1-1, with D uncertain. Trimming removed 7 bases from V and 2 bases from J, with 5 bases in between. CDR3 length equals 10 residues. Germline CDR1 and CDR2: SQVTM and ANQGSEA. The whole variable domain, remainder taken from reference TRBV29-1 and TRBJ1-1, is SAVISQKPSRDICQRGTSLTIQCQVDSQVTMMFWYRQQPGQSLTLIATANQGSEATYESGFVIDKFPISRPNLTFSTLTVSNMSPEDSSIYLCSGRNTEAFFGQGTRLTVV.

This chain connects TRBV9 to TRBJ2-1; TRBD2 agrees at 14 bases. CDR1 and CDR2 from the germline V gene are SGDLS and YYNGEE. V lost 3 bases to trimming and J lost 2 bases; unmatched junction nucleotides: 13. The CDR3 is 20 residues long. CDR3 loop: CASSAQLTSGRAIPYNEQFF. In nucleotides, the CDR3 is TGTGCCAGCAGCGCTCAATTGACTAGCGGGAGGGCTATCCCCTACAATGAGCAGTTCTTC.